The subject of this entry is one T cell receptor (beta chain). What it binds is not known. These data originate in a study of shared clonotypes between healthy human individuals. Whole-study findings and limits: Rarefaction analysis demonstrated incomplete sorted-subset sequencing notwithstanding large depth. Among donors, clonotype sharing was expected to be affected by sequencing depth.

J lost 3 bases, V lost 1 base, and 7 bases had no gene match. There are 16 residues in the CDR3. Germline V gene lookup returns CDR1 MDHEN and CDR2 SYDVKM. Profiling relied on immunoSEQ multiplex PCR, and the TCRdb table lists in-frame clones only, not all of them. The sample comprises over 850,000 clones, 70% to 80% of which are singletons, and roughly 0.57% rests with the top ten. The source is a man between 18 and 29 years old in good health. Some clones in this sample may be carry-over from other donors' samples. The sample taken for sequencing was memory CD4+ T cells from PBMCs. Described subset: CD45RA-negative fraction. The rearrangement links TRBV28 to TRBJ2-7, with 9 positions matching TRBD2. The CDR3 reads CASSLFVAGAYYEQYF. The CDR3 nucleotides are TGTGCCAGCAGTTTATTTGTAGCGGGAGCCTACTACGAGCAGTACTTC.